These T cell receptor beta chains were read from a single sample in a study of T-cell reconstitution after alpha-beta-depleted transplantation in children. TCRdb re-analysed the PCR reads in MiXCR, keeping a single row per CDR3 protein. The table includes some 200,000 distinct CDR3 sequences, about 14% detected once. The sample in question was PBMCs from the stem cell graft donor, obtained from the stem cell graft. The receptors were sampled from a human donor who donated a stem cell graft to a child with acute lymphoblastic leukemia. Both conserved end residues are part of each CDR3. Fields, in order: CDR3 length, clone size, V gene, D gene, J gene, CDR3 protein, CDR3 DNA. D genes are given only for firm matches. Rows give clone size only sometimes, using once, few, many, or a class for an expanded clone.

15,many,TRBV11-2,TRBD1,TRBJ1-4,CASSSRQGPNEKLFF,TGTGCCAGCAGCTCCAGACAGGGGCCTAATGAAAAACTGTTTTTT
18,.,TRBV19,TRBD2,TRBJ2-2,CASSTARTSGRGGGELFF,TGTGCCAGTAGTACCGCGCGGACTAGCGGGAGAGGCGGCGGGGAGCTGTTTTTT
11,few,TRBV12-3/TRBV12-4,.,TRBJ2-1,CASRRKAEQFF,TGTGCCAGCAGGAGGAAAGCTGAGCAGTTCTTC
18,many,TRBV5-1,.,TRBJ1-3,CASSPRWAQGSTGNTIYF,TGCGCCAGCAGCCCCCGGTGGGCCCAAGGGAGTACTGGAAACACCATATATTTT
12,many,TRBV10-2,.,TRBJ1-2,CASSEGKRGYTF,TGCGCCAGCAGTGAGGGGAAGCGAGGCTACACCTTC
13,many,TRBV5-1,.,TRBJ2-5,CASSWDTQETQYF,TGCGCCAGCAGCTGGGACACCCAAGAGACCCAGTACTTC
14,many,TRBV5-1,TRBD2,TRBJ2-7,CASTLGGTTNEQYF,TGCGCCAGCACCCTGGGGGGGACGACCAACGAGCAGTACTTC
16,.,TRBV12-3/TRBV12-4,.,TRBJ2-6,CASSSRERAGANVLTF,TGTGCCAGCAGTTCTCGGGAAAGGGCTGGGGCCAACGTCCTGACTTTC
11,few,TRBV7-8,.,TRBJ2-2,CASELTGELFF,TGTGCCAGTGAACTGACCGGGGAGCTGTTTTTT
14,.,TRBV25-1,.,TRBJ1-1,CASSGSGRVTEAFF,TGTGCCAGCAGTGGATCCGGGCGGGTCACTGAAGCTTTCTTT
15,.,TRBV20-1,TRBD2,TRBJ2-3,CSARAPGLAGGTQYF,TGCAGTGCTAGAGCGCCGGGACTAGCGGGGGGGACGCAGTATTTT
17,.,TRBV5-1,TRBD2,TRBJ2-1,CASSLVVAREGYNEQFF,TGCGCCAGCAGCTTGGTCGTCGCGCGGGAGGGCTACAATGAGCAGTTCTTC
16,many,TRBV6-5,TRBD2,TRBJ2-1,CASSRSGTSGSNEQFF,TGTGCCAGCAGTCGATCCGGGACTAGCGGGAGCAATGAGCAGTTCTTC
16,.,TRBV6-1,TRBD2,TRBJ2-3,CASSRRLAGAPDTQYF,TGTGCCAGCAGTCGGCGACTAGCGGGGGCCCCGGATACGCAGTATTTT
14,many,TRBV7-8,.,TRBJ2-5,CASSFGDGGETQYF,TGTGCCAGCAGCTTCGGGGACGGCGGGGAGACCCAGTACTTC
15,many,TRBV5-1,.,TRBJ2-3,CASSLSKRPSDTQYF,TGCGCCAGCAGCTTGAGTAAGCGACCCTCAGATACGCAGTATTTT
15,many,TRBV7-9,TRBD1,TRBJ2-7,CASSTGSGTGYEQYF,TGTGCCAGCAGCACTGGGTCCGGGACAGGCTACGAGCAGTACTTC
13,many,TRBV12-3/TRBV12-4,.,TRBJ1-5,CASERRGNQPQHF,TGTGCCAGCGAGCGCCGGGGGAATCAGCCCCAGCATTTT
15,many,TRBV12-3/TRBV12-4,.,TRBJ2-3,CASTPGGWSTDTQYF,TGTGCCAGCACGCCCGGGGGCTGGAGCACAGATACGCAGTATTTT
15,few,TRBV7-2,.,TRBJ2-1,CASSSMMGLSNEQFF,TGTGCCAGCAGCTCTATGATGGGGCTGTCGAATGAGCAGTTCTTC
18,many,TRBV14,TRBD2,TRBJ2-1,CASSPSSGLAGAYNEQFF,TGTGCCAGCAGCCCTTCATCAGGACTAGCGGGGGCCTACAATGAGCAGTTCTTC
14,many,TRBV20-1,TRBD1,TRBJ2-7,CSAKGTGFLNEQYF,TGCAGTGCTAAGGGGACAGGGTTTTTAAACGAGCAGTACTTC
15,many,TRBV12-3/TRBV12-4,.,TRBJ2-1,CASSSMSGSPDEQFF,TGTGCCAGCAGTTCGATGAGCGGGTCACCCGATGAGCAGTTCTTC
16,many,TRBV5-1,.,TRBJ1-1,CASSHRGGTRDTEAFF,TGCGCCAGCAGCCACCGGGGGGGGACACGAGACACTGAAGCTTTCTTT
19,many,TRBV18,TRBD2,TRBJ2-2,CASSDGIVAGGTNTGELFF,TGTGCCAGCTCAGACGGAATTGTGGCGGGAGGAACGAACACCGGGGAGCTGTTTTTT
16,many,TRBV5-5,TRBD2,TRBJ2-1,CASSSRGTSSYNEQFF,TGTGCCAGCAGCTCGAGGGGGACTAGCTCCTACAATGAGCAGTTCTTC
16,many,TRBV11-2,.,TRBJ2-3,CASSLEGRGGTDTQYF,TGTGCCAGCAGCTTAGAGGGTAGAGGTGGCACAGATACGCAGTATTTT
14,many,TRBV18,.,TRBJ2-5,CASSPISGPETQYF,TGTGCCAGCTCACCAATATCCGGGCCGGAGACCCAGTACTTC
12,many,TRBV27,.,TRBJ2-7,CASSPGTLRQYF,TGTGCCAGCAGTCCCGGTACGCTAAGGCAGTACTTC
15,many,TRBV6-5,TRBD2,TRBJ2-1,CASSTLAGRSTEQFF,TGTGCCAGCAGTACCCTAGCGGGACGATCGACTGAGCAGTTCTTC
14,few,TRBV20-1,.,TRBJ2-7,CSAGGAPQSYEQYF,TGCAGTGCTGGGGGGGCTCCCCAATCCTACGAGCAGTACTTC
17,.,TRBV25-1,TRBD2,TRBJ2-7,CASMPKISGTSGYEQYF,TGTGCCAGCATGCCCAAGATCTCCGGGACTAGCGGCTACGAGCAGTACTTC
13,many,TRBV27,.,TRBJ1-1,CASSFLVGTEAFF,TGTGCCAGCAGTTTCCTAGTAGGCACTGAAGCTTTCTTT
14,many,TRBV20-1,.,TRBJ1-1,CSAPDFETRTEAFF,TGCAGTGCCCCAGATTTCGAAACGCGGACTGAAGCTTTCTTT
14,many,TRBV12-3/TRBV12-4,TRBD2,TRBJ2-1,CASSPGTSYNEQFF,TGTGCCAGCAGTCCCGGGACTAGCTACAATGAGCAGTTCTTC
15,many,TRBV6-1,TRBD1,TRBJ2-2,CASNVRDRNTGELFF,TGTGCCAGCAACGTCCGGGACAGGAACACCGGGGAGCTGTTTTTT
16,few,TRBV5-1,TRBD2,TRBJ2-7,CASSLSVGLGTYEQYF,TGCGCCAGCAGCTTGAGTGTGGGACTAGGAACCTACGAGCAGTACTTC
17,few,TRBV27,TRBD1,TRBJ1-2,CASSLEPGQGSNYGYTF,TGTGCCAGCAGTTTAGAGCCGGGACAGGGGAGCAACTATGGCTACACCTTC
15,.,TRBV5-1,.,TRBJ2-2,CASGFQGMNTGELFF,TGCGCCAGCGGCTTCCAGGGGATGAACACCGGGGAGCTGTTTTTT
15,.,TRBV20-1,.,TRBJ1-4,CSASGGAGANEKLFF,TGCAGTGCTAGTGGAGGGGCCGGGGCTAATGAAAAACTGTTTTTT